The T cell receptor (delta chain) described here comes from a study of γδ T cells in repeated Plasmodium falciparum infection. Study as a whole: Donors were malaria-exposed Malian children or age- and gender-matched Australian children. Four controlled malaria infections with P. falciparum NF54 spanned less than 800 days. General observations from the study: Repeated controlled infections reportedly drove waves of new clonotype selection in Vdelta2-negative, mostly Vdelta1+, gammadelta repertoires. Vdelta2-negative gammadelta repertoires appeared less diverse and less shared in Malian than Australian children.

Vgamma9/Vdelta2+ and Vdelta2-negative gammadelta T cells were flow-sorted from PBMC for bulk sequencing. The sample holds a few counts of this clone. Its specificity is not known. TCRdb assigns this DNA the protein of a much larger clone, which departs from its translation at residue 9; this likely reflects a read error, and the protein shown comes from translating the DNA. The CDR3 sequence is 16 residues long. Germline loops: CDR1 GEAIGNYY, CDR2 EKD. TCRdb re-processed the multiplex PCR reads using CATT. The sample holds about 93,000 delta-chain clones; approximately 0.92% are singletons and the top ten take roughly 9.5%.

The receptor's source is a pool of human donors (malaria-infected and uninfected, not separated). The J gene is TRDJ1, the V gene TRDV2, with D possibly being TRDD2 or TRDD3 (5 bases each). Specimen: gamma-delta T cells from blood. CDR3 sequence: CACDPTGWCITDKLIF. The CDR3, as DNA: TGTGCCTGTGACCCTACTGGCTGGTGTATCACCGACAAACTCATCTTT.